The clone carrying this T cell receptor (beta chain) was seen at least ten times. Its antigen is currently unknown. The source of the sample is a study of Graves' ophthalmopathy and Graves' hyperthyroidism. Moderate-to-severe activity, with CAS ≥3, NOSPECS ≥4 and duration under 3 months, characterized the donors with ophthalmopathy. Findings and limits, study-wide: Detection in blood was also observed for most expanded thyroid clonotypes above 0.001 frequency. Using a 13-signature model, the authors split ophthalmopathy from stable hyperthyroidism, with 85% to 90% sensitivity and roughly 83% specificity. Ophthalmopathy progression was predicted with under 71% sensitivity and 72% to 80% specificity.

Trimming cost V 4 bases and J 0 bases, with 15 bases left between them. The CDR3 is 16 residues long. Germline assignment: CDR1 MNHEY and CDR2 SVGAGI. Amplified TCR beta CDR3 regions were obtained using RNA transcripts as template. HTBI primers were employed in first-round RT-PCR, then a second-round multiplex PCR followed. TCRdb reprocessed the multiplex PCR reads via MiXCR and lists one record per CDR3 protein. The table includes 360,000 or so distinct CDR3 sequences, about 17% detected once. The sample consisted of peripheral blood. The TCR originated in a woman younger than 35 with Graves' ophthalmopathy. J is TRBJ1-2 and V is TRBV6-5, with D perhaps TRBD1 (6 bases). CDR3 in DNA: TGTGCCAGCAGTTCCCTAGGGGGTCCGGCTAACTATGGCTACACCTTC. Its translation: CASSSLGGPANYGYTF.